This TCR beta chain was sequenced during a study of cytomegalovirus exposure and HLA in healthy donors. Study context: The 120 or so validation repertoires used the same platform as the 666 first-cohort repertoires, a later analysis reported. Findings and limits, study-wide: The investigators catalogued some 160 TCR beta chains as cytomegalovirus-associated.

As regards this clone: Its antigen is undetermined.

Here immunoSEQ multiplex PCR was the method, and the copy in TCRdb shows in-frame clones only, minus some. The sample yields approximately 120,000 clones, roughly 87% seen once. Germline CDR1 reads SGHAT; CDR2 reads FQNNGV. V dropped 5 bases and J dropped 4 bases, with 9 bases sitting between them. The CDR3 covers 12 residues. This chain connects TRBV11-2 to TRBJ2-7; D perhaps matches TRBD1 (5 bases). The sample was PBMCs. This TCR came from a woman aged 18-30 years in good health and CMV-seronegative. The CDR3 region has the DNA TGTGCCAGCAGCCCCTCAGGGTACGAGCAGTACTTC. It encodes CASSPSGYEQYF.